The rows below give T cell receptor beta chains drawn from one sample of a study of T cells in Graves' hyperthyroidism and ophthalmopathy. Using its own MiXCR run on the multiplex PCR reads, TCRdb lists one record per CDR3 protein. The table has more than 550,000 distinct CDR3 sequences, about 45% seen once. The sample taken for sequencing was peripheral blood or thyroid tissue (not recorded which). Receptors originate from an adult man with Graves' disease, either hyperthyroidism or ophthalmopathy (not recorded which). CDR3s include the opening cysteine and the closing phenylalanine or tryptophan. The D gene is left open where the match is weak. Clone size, where shown, is once, few, many, or a class for clones that have expanded.

D gene: TRBD2
J gene: TRBJ2-5
V gene: TRBV7-9
clone size: .
CDR3 protein: CASSPTWGGETQYF
CDR3 DNA: TGTGCCAGCAGCCCCACTTGGGGAGGGGAGACCCAGTACTTC

D gene: .
J gene: TRBJ2-5
V gene: TRBV5-1
clone size: .
CDR3 protein: CASSQGRVTEETQYF
CDR3 DNA: TGCGCCAGCAGCCAAGGGAGAGTAACCGAAGAGACCCAGTACTTC

D gene: TRBD2
J gene: TRBJ2-5
V gene: TRBV20-1
clone size: .
CDR3 protein: CSAREAGETQYF
CDR3 DNA: TGCAGTGCTAGAGAAGCGGGGGAGACCCAGTACTTC

D gene: .
J gene: TRBJ2-5
V gene: TRBV5-6
clone size: .
CDR3 protein: CASSNRVVGETQYF
CDR3 DNA: TGTGCCAGCAGCAACAGGGTAGTCGGGGAGACCCAGTACTTC

D gene: .
J gene: TRBJ2-5
V gene: TRBV25-1
clone size: .
CDR3 protein: CASTRSKSGGETQYF
CDR3 DNA: TGTGCCAGCACCAGGTCAAAATCGGGTGGCGAGACCCAGTACTTC

D gene: TRBD1
J gene: TRBJ1-4
V gene: TRBV25-1
clone size: .
CDR3 protein: CASSLAGDRGEKLFF
CDR3 DNA: TGTGCCAGCAGCTTAGCCGGGGACAGGGGTGAAAAACTGTTTTTT

D gene: .
J gene: TRBJ1-5
V gene: TRBV25-1
clone size: .
CDR3 protein: CGQGRCQPQHF
CDR3 DNA: TGTGGGCAGGGGCGGTGTCAGCCCCAGCATTTT

D gene: TRBD1
J gene: TRBJ1-5
V gene: TRBV9
clone size: .
CDR3 protein: CASSLTGGGRGQPQHF
CDR3 DNA: TGTGCCAGCAGCTTGACAGGGGGAGGTAGGGGTCAGCCCCAGCATTTT

D gene: .
J gene: TRBJ2-7
V gene: TRBV10-3
clone size: many
CDR3 protein: CAISESRPTVNEQYF
CDR3 DNA: TGTGCCATCAGTGAGTCGCGTCCTACAGTTAACGAGCAGTACTTC

D gene: .
J gene: TRBJ1-3
V gene: TRBV2
clone size: few
CDR3 protein: CASSEGLGSGNTIYF
CDR3 DNA: TGTGCCAGCAGTGAGGGCCTGGGCTCTGGAAACACCATATATTTT

D gene: .
J gene: TRBJ1-2
V gene: TRBV10-3
clone size: many
CDR3 protein: CAISESRQNYGYTF
CDR3 DNA: TGTGCCATCAGTGAGTCTCGGCAGAACTATGGCTACACCTTC

D gene: TRBD1
J gene: TRBJ1-1
V gene: TRBV6-5
clone size: once
CDR3 protein: CAISYGTGTEAFF
CDR3 DNA: TGTGCCATCAGTTACGGGACAGGGACTGAAGCTTTCTTT

D gene: .
J gene: TRBJ1-4
V gene: TRBV7-9
clone size: few
CDR3 protein: CASSYQGDREKLFF
CDR3 DNA: TGTGCCAGCAGCTACCAGGGAGATCGGGAAAAACTGTTTTTT

D gene: .
J gene: TRBJ2-7
V gene: TRBV11-2
clone size: .
CDR3 protein: CASSERLTPGRAYEQYF
CDR3 DNA: TGCGCCAGCAGCGAACGACTCACTCCGGGACGAGCCTACGAGCAGTACTTC

D gene: .
J gene: TRBJ1-6
V gene: TRBV5-4
clone size: .
CDR3 protein: CASSLIMSGNSPLHF
CDR3 DNA: TGTGCCAGCAGCTTAATCATGTCGGGGAATTCACCCCTCCACTTT